What follows is one T cell receptor (beta chain) and its context. This receptor's antigen is unknown. Base-call qualities are not available, and no considerably larger clone is one nucleotide away. To sequence the TCRbeta CDR3 region, genomic DNA was isolated from the sorted cells. TCRbeta CDR3 regions were sequenced using the immunoSEQ Assay. Held by TCRdb, this immuneACCESS table contains in-frame sequences only and omits some clones. Under half of the omission traces to an unresolved V gene where checked; the cause of the rest is unknown. This sample has some 50,000 clones in its table, and around 80% of those were observed once. The ten largest clonotypes hold roughly 3.3% of the sample. The CDR3 starts with the cysteine, ends with the phenylalanine, and has 11 residues. Only CDR3 DNA remains: 33 bases, in frame from the first base. CDR1 GTSNPN and CDR2 SVGIG are derived from the germline V gene (reference sequence). V lost 0 bases and J lost 9 bases; the stretch between them is 6 bases long.

This entry comes from a study of OX40 agonist ivuxolimab in advanced cancers. With regard to the full study: Ivuxolimab was an agonistic, fully human IgG2 monoclonal antibody directed against OX40 (CD134), a costimulatory receptor. Peripheral TCRbeta sequencing aimed to test whether ivuxolimab altered TCR sequence diversity and caused clonal T-cell expansion. The paper describes the monotherapy dose-escalation part (N of about 47 patients) of the phase I trial of ivuxolimab. Of the roughly 53 patients in dose escalation, 19 had hepatocellular carcinoma, roughly 15 had melanoma, 9 had renal cell carcinoma and 9 had head and neck cancer. Three dose-escalation patients achieved partial responses, one with hepatocellular carcinoma and two with cutaneous melanoma. Prior anti-PD-1, anti-PD-L1 or anti-CTLA-4 therapy was permitted, and approximately 39% of dose-escalation patients had received checkpoint inhibitors. Intravenous ivuxolimab was administered to patients every 2 weeks at six dose levels: 0.01, 0.1, 0.3, 1.5, 3 and 10 mg/kg. In the dose-escalation cohort, nearly 85% of patients were male, and the mean age was 60 years with a range of roughly 20 to 80.

Paper-wide results and their limitations: Partial responders in the 0.1-3.0 mg/kg groups had among the lowest normalized peripheral clonal expansion, especially among CD8+ T cells. Low levels of normalized T-cell clonal expansion were also seen in some patients who did not respond. Antigen specificity was not determined for the clonally expanded peripheral T cells. On average, CD8+ T cells showed more expanded clones than CD4+ T cells after ivuxolimab. At doses of 0.1 to 3.0 mg/kg, clonal expansion of both CD4+ and CD8+ T cells in blood was seen between baseline and week 6.

Patients with a history of autoimmune disease or receiving systemic immunosuppression were excluded from the trial. Peripheral blood for TCR sequencing was collected from all dose cohorts at baseline, on cycle 4 day 1, and on cycle 7 day 1. The samples were taken from a phase I, first-in-human, multicenter, open-label dose-escalation trial of ivuxolimab. The trial enrolled adults with locally advanced or metastatic head and neck squamous cell, hepatocellular, melanoma or renal cell carcinoma. Before TCR sequencing, CD4+ and CD8+ T cells were separately sorted from peripheral blood. The receptor's source is an adult with an advanced solid tumor such as melanoma, head and neck, liver or kidney cancer. The rearranged chain carries TRBV30 and TRBJ2-1; the D gene lacks a confident call. The specimen was CD4+ or CD8+ T cells sorted from blood, collected in a trial of the OX40 agonist ivuxolimab. The nucleotides read TGTGCCTGGAGTGTATTATCTGAGCAGTTCTTC. Its coded protein is CAWSVLSEQFF.